The rows below give T cell receptor beta chains drawn from one sample of a study of T cell responses to AZD1222 COVID-19 vaccine. Repertoires were generated with immunoSEQ multiplex PCR, while TCRdb's copy carries only in-frame clones and drops some. The sample has roughly 140,000 clones, roughly 91% seen once; the top ten hold less than 2%. The sequences come from peripheral blood, collected on day 0 of AZD1222 vaccination. The source of these receptors is an adult in good health. CDR3s include the opening cysteine and the closing phenylalanine or tryptophan. The D gene is left open where the match is weak. The size field is filled for only some rows; it gives once, few, many or a size class.

clone size,D gene,V gene,J gene,CDR3 protein,CDR3 DNA
-,-,TRBV7-6,TRBJ1-1,CASSATPSSQAFF,TGTGCCAGCAGCGCAACACCCTCTTCCCAAGCTTTCTTT
-,TRBD1,TRBV5-6,TRBJ2-7,CASSLAGTGKSYSSYEQYF,TGTGCCAGCAGCTTGGCCGGGACAGGGAAATCCTATAGCTCCTACGAGCAGTACTTC
-,-,TRBV3-1/TRBV3-2,TRBJ2-3,CASSPKGLDTQYF,TGTGCCAGCAGCCCCAAGGGGTTAGATACGCAGTATTTT
-,-,TRBV3-1/TRBV3-2,TRBJ1-1,CASSRIGGGRSEAFF,TGTGCCAGCAGCCGTATCGGGGGGGGGAGATCTGAAGCTTTCTTT
once,-,TRBV11-2,TRBJ2-1,CASSSRDYNEQFF,TGTGCCAGCAGCTCCCGGGACTACAATGAGCAGTTCTTC
-,-,TRBV5-1,TRBJ2-3,CASSLLGAADTQYF,TGCGCCAGCAGCTTGCTCGGGGCCGCAGATACGCAGTATTTT
-,-,TRBV12-3/TRBV12-4,TRBJ2-2,CASSFSGELFF,TGTGCCAGCAGTTTTAGCGGGGAGCTGTTTTTT
-,-,TRBV7-3,TRBJ1-1,CASSSGDGEAFF,TGTGCCAGCAGCTCTGGGGACGGTGAAGCTTTCTTT
-,-,TRBV6-1,TRBJ1-4,CASSESGLEKLFF,TGTGCCAGCAGTGAAAGCGGGTTGGAAAAACTGTTTTTT
-,-,TRBV6-5,TRBJ1-1,CASTTGGATEAFF,TGTGCCAGCACCACGGGGGGGGCCACTGAAGCTTTCTTT
-,-,TRBV6-1,TRBJ1-4,CASSDGNGGVEKLFF,TGTGCCAGCAGTGATGGAAACGGGGGGGTGGAAAAACTGTTTTTT
-,-,TRBV19,TRBJ1-4,CASSINGGNEKLFF,TGTGCCAGTAGTATTAATGGGGGAAATGAAAAACTGTTTTTT
-,-,TRBV10-3,TRBJ1-3,CASREQGGNTIYF,TGTGCCAGCCGGGAACAGGGCGGAAACACCATATATTTT
few,-,TRBV28,TRBJ1-5,CASSPRVEGNQPQHF,TGTGCCAGCAGCCCCAGAGTTGAGGGCAATCAGCCCCAGCATTTT
-,-,TRBV6-2/TRBV6-3,TRBJ2-1,CASSYESSYNEQFF,TGTGCCAGCAGTTACGAAAGCTCCTACAATGAGCAGTTCTTC
-,-,TRBV5-6,TRBJ2-1,CASSRKRVQFF,TGTGCCAGCAGCAGAAAAAGAGTGCAGTTCTTC
-,-,TRBV30,TRBJ2-6,CAWSEWIMSGGANVLTF,TGTGCCTGGAGTGAATGGATAATGTCCGGTGGGGCCAACGTCCTGACTTTC
-,-,TRBV4-1,TRBJ2-6,CASSQVTSGANVLTF,TGCGCCAGCAGCCAAGTAACCTCTGGGGCCAACGTCCTGACTTTC
-,TRBD1,TRBV6-1,TRBJ2-7,CASSALFPQGAEEQYF,TGTGCCAGCAGTGCTCTCTTCCCACAGGGGGCTGAAGAGCAGTACTTC